This passage covers 27 T cell receptor beta chains from one sample sequenced in a study of T cell responses to AZD1222 COVID-19 vaccine. Measured with immunoSEQ multiplex PCR; TCRdb has only the in-frame clones, and not every one. Found here are 25,000 to 30,000 clones, just under 80% of them singletons; the top ten hold 5.8%. The sample was peripheral blood, taken on day 0 of AZD1222 vaccination. Source of these receptors: an adult in good health.

The genes are TRBV30 and TRBJ1-2; D is undetermined. The CDR3 contains 10 residues. The germline V gene has CDR1 GTSNPN and CDR2 SVGIG (reference sequence). V gave up 8 bases and J gave up 3 bases, with 7 bases separating them. The DNA of the CDR3 is TGTGCCGGTGGGGACTATGGCTACACCTTC. Its translation is CAGGDYGYTF.

The chain joins TRBV5-6 to TRBJ2-2, with TRBD2 matching 7 bases. The germline V gene encodes CDR1 SGHDT and CDR2 YYEEEE. V lost 3 bases to trimming and J lost 0 bases; unmatched junction nucleotides: 11. This CDR3 region has 18 residues. The CDR3 DNA follows: TGTGCCAGCAGCTCCGGACTAGGTACCGTTGCGAACACCGGGGAGCTGTTTTTT. Translated: CASSSGLGTVANTGELFF.

DNA for the CDR3: TGTGCCAGCAGCTTAGGGTCTGGAAACACCATATATTTT. Residues: CASSLGSGNTIYF. The chain uses TRBV7-2 and TRBJ1-3; no definite D call. Trimming pared 1 base from V and 1 base from J, leaving 2 bases between. This CDR3 region has 13 residues. Germline values: CDR1 SGHTA, CDR2 FQGNSA.

V is TRBV5-8 and J is TRBJ1-6, with 8 bases identical to TRBD1. Germline V gene sequence: CDR1 SGHTS, CDR2 YDEGEE. The CDR3 is 18 residues long. The V and J ends lost 4 bases and 0 bases, in that order; junction bases with no gene match: 9. In nucleotides, the CDR3 is TGTGCCAGCAGCCCGTGGACAGGGATGGCCTCCTATAATTCACCCCTCCACTTT. Its protein product is CASSPWTGMASYNSPLHF.

The rearrangement joins TRBV10-3 to TRBJ1-5; 7 nucleotides align to TRBD1. Germline CDR1 reads ENHRY; CDR2 reads SYGVKD. V shed 10 bases and J 3 bases; nucleotides not matched to a gene: 6. The CDR3 loop spans 13 amino acids. The CDR3 DNA reads TGTGCCACCCAGGGACAGAACAATCAGCCCCAGCATTTT. Translated, it gives CATQGQNNQPQHF.

The DNA of the CDR3 is TGTGCCAGCACCTTATACCGGGACGGAGTAACCGGGGAGCTGTTTTTT. It is translated as CASTLYRDGVTGELFF. This sequence joins TRBV3-1 (or the pseudogene TRBV3-2) and TRBJ2-2, with D tentatively TRBD1 or TRBD2 (5 bases each). Germline-derived CDR1 and CDR2 are LGHDT and YNNKEL (reference sequence). The CDR3 contains 16 residues. Trimming took 7 bases from V and 5 from J, leaving 20 bases between them.

The gene calls are TRBV5-1 and TRBJ1-2, with D tentatively TRBD1 (6 bases). The V end lost 1 base, the J end lost 4 bases, and 14 bases lay between the germline ends. Germline V gene lookup returns CDR1 SGHRS and CDR2 YFSETQ. The CDR3 length is 15 residues. CDR3 loop: CASSLQGGGIYGYTF. CDR3 coding DNA: TGCGCCAGCAGCTTGCAGGGAGGGGGTATCTATGGCTACACCTTC.

The J gene is TRBJ1-2, the V gene TRBV27; no clear D. This CDR3 spans 14 amino acids. The V gene's germline CDR1 is MNHEY and CDR2 SMNVEV (reference sequence). V was clipped by 1 base and J by 2 bases, with 8 bases between them. The CDR3 here is CASSLFAQNYGYTF. In DNA, the CDR3 is TGTGCCAGCAGTTTATTTGCACAAAACTATGGCTACACCTTC.

V gene TRBV19 combines with J gene TRBJ1-5; D may be TRBD1 (6 bases). Per germline, CDR1 LNHDA and CDR2 SQIVND (reference sequence). The CDR3 loop spans 18 amino acids. V was clipped by 6 bases and J by 1 base, with 22 bases between them. As DNA, the CDR3 is TGTGCCAGTAGATATGGGAGGGGGGGGCAGCGAAGCAATCAGCCCCAGCATTTT. This codes for CASRYGRGGQRSNQPQHF.

This clone has just a few counts. The chain links TRBV30 to TRBJ1-3, with D uncertain. V lost 3 bases, J lost 8 bases, and 8 bases lay in between. The CDR3 extends over 11 amino acids. In germline, CDR1 is GTSNPN, CDR2 SVGIG (reference sequence). The CDR3: CAWSVRDTIYF. The CDR3 DNA sequence: TGTGCCTGGAGCGTCCGGGACACCATATATTTT.

This sequence joins TRBV30 and TRBJ2-3; 12 bases match TRBD2. The V gene's germline CDR1 is GTSNPN and CDR2 SVGIG (reference sequence). V lost 2 bases and J lost 2; bases outside the gene matches: 8. This CDR3 contains 17 residues. The CDR3 spells CAWSLLAGGPDTDTQYF. CDR3 nucleotide sequence: TGTGCCTGGAGTCTTCTAGCGGGAGGGCCCGACACAGATACGCAGTATTTT.

As to this clone: The sample contains more than one DNA sequence encoding this CDR3. The chain uses TRBV27 and TRBJ2-5; D gene ambiguous. This CDR3 comprises 11 residues. Trimming shortened V by 6 bases and J by 2 bases, and 4 bases separated the two germline ends. Germline lookup yields CDR1 MNHEY and CDR2 SMNVEV (reference sequence). The CDR3 nucleotides are TGTGCCAGCAGCTCTCAAGAGACCCAGTACTTC. This translates into CASSSQETQYF.

This clone was observed a few times. The V and J genes are TRBV11-2 and TRBJ2-7; 8 positions match TRBD2. The CDR3 consists of 15 residues. The junction had 8 bases not matched to a gene; V was cut back by 5 bases and J by 2 bases. Germline CDR1 SGHAT, CDR2 FQNNGV. CDR3 residues: CASSPIKREPYEQYV. CDR3 nucleotide sequence: TGTGCCAGCAGCCCCATCAAGCGGGAGCCCTACGAGCAGTACGTC.

V is TRBV28 and J is TRBJ2-2, with no clear D. Per the germline V gene, CDR1 is MDHEN and CDR2 is SYDVKM. V lost 2 bases to trimming and J lost 6 bases, with 7 bases between them. CDR3 length: 13 amino acids. For the CDR3, the DNA is TGTGCCAGCAGTTTAAGAATAGCCGGGGAGCTGTTTTTT. Translated: CASSLRIAGELFF.

This sequence joins TRBV27 and TRBJ1-3; weak D call: TRBD1 (6 bases). The V end was cut by 4 bases, the J end by 0 bases, with 7 bases between. Germline lookup yields CDR1 MNHEY and CDR2 SMNVEV (reference sequence). The CDR3 has 14 amino acids. In DNA, the CDR3 is TGTGCCAGCAGTTCCAGGGGCTCTGGAAACACCATATATTTT. Amino acids: CASSSRGSGNTIYF.

This clone was counted a few times. The rearrangement uses TRBV1 and TRBJ2-7; no check of the table's D call, TRBD2, against the DNA was made. TRBV1 is shown as a pseudogene. This CDR3 has 16 amino acids. The CDR3 spells CTSSQVGTSGGDEQYF. As DNA, the CDR3 is TGCACCAGCAGCCAAGTGGGGACTAGCGGGGGTGACGAGCAGTACTTC.

The V gene is TRBV28, the J gene TRBJ1-1; no clear D gene. V dropped 6 bases and J dropped 3 bases, with 8 bases sitting between them. Germline V CDR1 and CDR2: MDHEN, SYDVKM. The CDR3 covers 12 residues. CDR3: CASSGRDTEAFF. The CDR3, as DNA: TGTGCCAGCAGCGGCCGGGACACTGAAGCTTTCTTT.

V gene TRBV5-1 combines with J gene TRBJ2-5; D remains ambiguous. Trimming left V 2 bases short and J 2 bases short, with 13 bases between. The CDR3 is made up of 15 amino acids. Germline V gene data show CDR1 as SGHRS and CDR2 as YFSETQ. Here the CDR3 DNA reads TGCGCCAGCAGCTTTGGGCCGATCGGTCAAGAGACCCAGTACTTC. Its protein product is CASSFGPIGQETQYF.

V and J are TRBV5-8 and TRBJ1-4, with D perhaps matching TRBD1 (6 bases). The CDR3 is made up of 15 amino acids. Trimming shortened V by 0 bases and J by 7 bases, and 13 bases separated the two germline ends. CDR1 and CDR2 from the germline V gene are SGHTS and YDEGEE. The CDR3 region has the DNA TGTGCCAGCAGCTTGGACAGGGAGTGGAGTGAAAAACTGTTTTTT. This encodes CASSLDREWSEKLFF.

V gene TRBV6-5 combines with J gene TRBJ2-3; D gene uncertain. V was clipped by 5 bases and J by 0 bases, with 12 bases between them. The CDR3 is 15 residues long. From germline, CDR1 is MNHEY and CDR2 SVGAGI. CDR3 sequence: CASSQQGQSTDTQYF. The CDR3 nucleotides are TGTGCCAGCAGTCAACAAGGGCAGAGCACAGATACGCAGTATTTT.

The chain combines TRBV7-6 with TRBJ2-3; D gene ambiguous. Germline V CDR1 and CDR2: SGHVS, FNYEAQ. Trimming left V 5 bases short and J 2 bases short, with 14 bases between. The CDR3 length is 15 residues. The CDR3 DNA sequence: TGTGCCAGCAGCCCGCAGACTCTTAACACAGATACGCAGTATTTT. Translating it yields CASSPQTLNTDTQYF.

V and J are TRBV5-6 and TRBJ2-2, with 8 nucleotides matching TRBD1. V shed 0 bases, J shed 5 bases, and the junction held 0 bases outside the gene matches. The CDR3 covers 14 residues. CDR1 is SGHDT, CDR2 YYEEEE, per germline. CDR3 in DNA: TGTGCCAGCAGCTTGGGACAGGGGACCGGGGAGCTGTTTTTT. As protein: CASSLGQGTGELFF.

This chain joins TRBV6-5 and TRBJ1-1, with no clear D. The V gene lost 0 bases and the J gene lost 11 bases, with 10 bases spanning the gap. This CDR3 is built from 12 residues. Germline CDR1 MNHEY, CDR2 SVGAGI. The DNA for the CDR3 is TGTGCCAGCAGTTACTCGGGTCAAGTGGCTTTCTTT. Its protein product is CASSYSGQVAFF.

The chain links TRBV11-1 to TRBJ1-1, with a possible D match to TRBD1 (6 bases). V was cut by 1 base and J by 5 bases, with 8 bases left in between. In germline, CDR1 is SGHAT, CDR2 FQDESV (reference sequence). The CDR3 is 13 residues long. CDR3 in amino acids: CASSLGTGTEAFF. The CDR3 coding sequence is TGTGCCAGCAGCTTAGGCACAGGGACTGAAGCTTTCTTT.

In its sample, this clone was seen once. The chain has TRBV29-1 and TRBJ2-7; the D is unclear. The length of the CDR3 is 12 residues. The germline V gene encodes CDR1 SQVTM and CDR2 ANQGSEA. The V gene lost 3 bases and the J gene lost 2 bases, with 8 bases spanning the gap. CDR3 loop: CSVEVATYEQYF. The CDR3 DNA follows: TGCAGCGTTGAGGTGGCGACCTACGAGCAGTACTTC.

The chain has TRBV10-3 and TRBJ2-5; no clear D gene. Germline CDR1 and CDR2: ENHRY and SYGVKD. This CDR3 is built from 13 residues. The V gene lost 3 bases and the J gene lost 0 bases, with 5 bases spanning the gap. This CDR3 reads CAISDLNQETQYF. The CDR3 DNA reads as TGTGCCATCAGTGACTTGAACCAAGAGACCCAGTACTTC.

V usage is TRBV18 and J usage is TRBJ2-1; D gene unclear. Trimming took 3 bases from V and 8 from J, leaving 5 bases between them. Germline lookup yields CDR1 KGHSH and CDR2 LQKENI. This CDR3 region has 11 residues. The CDR3 region is CASSPQDEQFF. CDR3 DNA: TGTGCCAGCTCACCGCAGGATGAGCAGTTCTTC.